This T cell receptor (beta chain) was sequenced for a study of blood T cells in healthy people across ages. This clonotype has a handful of counts. V lost 1 base to trimming and J lost 0 bases; unmatched junction nucleotides: 5. Per the germline V gene, CDR1 is LGHDT and CDR2 is YNNKEL (reference sequence). CDR3 size: 18 residues. A second roughly 6 to 12 cycle PCR used barcoded and J-beta primers. TCRdb ran MiXCR on the 5' RACE reads and lists one entry per CDR3 protein. The data contain 1.5 million or so distinct CDR3 sequences, 42% of them singletons. V usage is TRBV3-1 and J usage is TRBJ2-3; 12 bases match TRBD2. The TCR originated in a woman aged 18 to 35 in good health. The specimen sequenced was blood. The CDR3 nucleotides read TGTGCCAGCAGCCAAGGGGTACTAGCGGGAGGAAGCACAGATACGCAGTATTTT. This translates into CASSQGVLAGGSTDTQYF.